The 23 T cell receptor beta chains below all came from one sample that was sequenced in a study of shared clonotypes between healthy human individuals. The table came from immunoSEQ multiplex PCR; TCRdb's copy has only in-frame clones and leaves some out. The sample holds 2 million to 2.5 million clones, approximately 95% seen once. The sample comprised naive CD4+ T cells sorted from blood. This sample's subset: CD45RA+ positively selected. The receptors derive from a man aged 18 to 29 in good health.

This clone is a singleton in its sample. The gene calls are TRBV7-8 and TRBJ1-6; the D gene is possibly TRBD1 (5 bases). Trimming removed 4 bases from V and 12 bases from J, with 22 bases in between. The CDR3 totals 16 residues. Germline loops: CDR1 SGHVS, CDR2 FQNEAQ. CDR3 residues: CASSSSLERVGGPLHF. For the CDR3, the DNA is TGTGCCAGCAGCTCGTCATTAGAGCGGGTTGGGGGACCCCTCCACTTT.

The chain joins TRBV7-6 to TRBJ2-7; TRBD1 is a possible D gene (6 bases). Between the trimmed V and J ends, which lost 1 base and 0 bases, there was a span of 10 bases. This CDR3 has 15 residues. Germline V gene lookup returns CDR1 SGHVS and CDR2 FNYEAQ. The CDR3 loop is CASSLVTDSSYEQYF. The CDR3 coding sequence is TGTGCCAGCAGCTTAGTAACGGACAGCTCCTACGAGCAGTACTTC.

The chain has TRBV19 and TRBJ1-1; possibly TRBD1 for D (5 bases). Germline V gene data show CDR1 as LNHDA and CDR2 as SQIVND (reference sequence). Trimming took off 4 bases at V and 5 bases at J, with 17 bases between the two ends. The CDR3 is 15 amino acids. This CDR3 is CASSTLSASGTEAFF. Here the CDR3 DNA reads TGTGCCAGTAGTACCTTAAGCGCGTCAGGGACTGAAGCTTTCTTT.

The chain employs TRBV5-4 and TRBJ2-7; 10 nucleotides match TRBD2. The CDR3 runs to 15 residues. J lost 3 bases, V lost 4 bases, and 7 bases had no gene match. The germline gives CDR1 SGHNT, CDR2 YYREEE (reference sequence). The CDR3 reads CASSPPGTSVYEQYF. The CDR3 region has the DNA TGTGCCAGCAGCCCACCAGGGACTAGCGTCTACGAGCAGTACTTC.

The CDR3 spells CASSLGSDSRSNQPQHF. The CDR3 nucleotides read TGCGCCAGCAGCCTAGGATCCGACAGTCGTAGCAATCAGCCCCAGCATTTT. V and J are TRBV4-1 and TRBJ1-5; possible D gene TRBD1, 5 bases. The germline V and J ends were trimmed by 4 bases and 0 bases, with 16 bases remaining between them. Germline V gene data show CDR1 as MGHRA and CDR2 as YSYEKL. The CDR3 spans 17 residues.

V usage is TRBV5-4 and J usage is TRBJ2-3; D possibly corresponds to TRBD2 (5 bases). With 0 bases removed from V and 0 bases from J, the gap between germline ends came to 8 bases. Germline V gene lookup returns CDR1 SGHNT and CDR2 YYREEE (reference sequence). The CDR3 consists of 15 residues. In DNA form, the CDR3 reads TGTGCCAGCAGCTTGGCGGGGTCTAGCACAGATACGCAGTATTTT. It is translated as CASSLAGSSTDTQYF.

The V call is TRBV7-9, the J call TRBJ1-1; D is unclear. The CDR3 is made up of 12 amino acids. Germline values: CDR1 SEHNR, CDR2 FQNEAQ (reference sequence). Trimming stripped 5 bases from V and 4 bases from J, with 8 bases between. DNA for the CDR3: TGTGCCAGCAGCCAGCCCGGCACTGAAGCTTTCTTT. It yields the protein CASSQPGTEAFF. Together with reference TRBV7-9 and TRBJ1-1, the CDR3 gives the full variable domain: DTGVSQNPRHKITKRGQNVTFRCDPISEHNRLYWYRQTLGQGPEFLTYFQNEAQLEKSRLLSDRFSAERPKGSFSTLEIQRTEQGDSAMYLCASSQPGTEAFFGQGTRLTVV.

V usage is TRBV19 and J usage is TRBJ2-7, with 10 bases identical to TRBD2. V shed 5 bases and J 5 bases; nucleotides not matched to a gene: 3. Germline-derived CDR1 and CDR2 are LNHDA and SQIVND (reference sequence). This CDR3 is 13 amino acids long. The CDR3 spells CASSRLAGDEQYF. CDR3 nucleotides: TGTGCCAGTAGTCGCCTAGCGGGGGACGAGCAGTACTTC.

The chain couples TRBV18 to TRBJ2-4, with D perhaps TRBD2 (5 bases). Trimming removed 0 bases from V and 0 bases from J, with 9 bases in between. Germline lookup yields CDR1 KGHSH and CDR2 LQKENI. The CDR3 is 16 residues long. CDR3 DNA sequence: TGTGCCAGCTCACCACCGACGGGGTCAGCCAAAAACATTCAGTACTTC. Translated, it gives CASSPPTGSAKNIQYF.

The V call is TRBV18, the J call TRBJ1-2, with 9 bases aligning to TRBD1. Germline CDR1 is KGHSH and CDR2 is LQKENI. The CDR3 loop spans 17 amino acids. Trimming at V came to 0 bases and at J to 2 bases, leaving 7 bases not matched to a gene. The CDR3 bases are TGTGCCAGCTCACCACCTAACAGGGGGCGCGTGAACTATGGCTACACCTTC. Translating gives CASSPPNRGRVNYGYTF.

The CDR3 spells CASSIRLGEQYF. The CDR3 coding sequence is TGTGCCAGTAGTATCAGGCTGGGGGAGCAGTACTTC. The chain has TRBV19 and TRBJ2-7; D unresolved. Between the trimmed V and J ends, which lost 3 bases and 7 bases, there was a span of 10 bases. Germline assignment: CDR1 LNHDA and CDR2 SQIVND (reference sequence). This CDR3 spans 12 amino acids.

J is TRBJ2-2 and V is TRBV25-1; D possibly uses TRBD1 or TRBD2 (5 bases each). Germline-derived CDR1 and CDR2 are MGHDK and SYGVNS. The CDR3 consists of 14 residues. Trimming took off 7 bases at V and 0 bases at J, with 9 bases between the two ends. The CDR3 DNA reads as TGTGCCAGCACCCCGGGACCGAACACCGGGGAGCTGTTTTTT. Residues: CASTPGPNTGELFF.

This sequence joins TRBV6-1 and TRBJ2-3; D not certain. The CDR3 consists of 14 residues. From germline, CDR1 is MNHNS and CDR2 SASEGT. The V end was cut by 6 bases, the J end by 2 bases, with 12 bases between. The chain's CDR3 is CASSHGLNTDTQYF. The CDR3 DNA reads TGTGCCAGCAGCCATGGGTTAAACACAGATACGCAGTATTTT.

The CDR3 DNA is TGTGCCAGCCAACGGTCCAGGGACTCTGGAAACACCATATATTTT. It encodes CASQRSRDSGNTIYF. The chain carries TRBV18 and TRBJ1-3; TRBD1 is a possible D gene (5 bases). Germline assignment: CDR1 KGHSH and CDR2 LQKENI. Trimming pared 8 bases from V and 0 bases from J, leaving 14 bases between. CDR3 length: 15 amino acids.

This clone showed up just once. This rearrangement joins TRBV6-1 to TRBJ1-1; D is unclear. The CDR3 is made up of 14 amino acids. Germline V gene data show CDR1 as MNHNS and CDR2 as SASEGT. V was cut by 5 bases and J by 4 bases, with 14 bases left in between. In nucleotides, the CDR3 is TGTGCCAGCAGTCCACTCGGATGGGGCACTGAAGCTTTCTTT. Translation gives CASSPLGWGTEAFF.

The chain is built from TRBV5-5 and TRBJ2-7, with TRBD1 as a possible D gene (6 bases). From germline, CDR1 is SGHKS and CDR2 YYEKEE (reference sequence). Trimming took off 2 bases at V and 2 bases at J, with 23 bases between the two ends. The CDR3 covers 18 residues. The CDR3 DNA is TGTGCCAGCAGCTTAATGAAGTGGACCGGGACACCGACCTACGAGCAGTACTTC. Translation: CASSLMKWTGTPTYEQYF.

The chain has TRBV5-1 and TRBJ2-3; D is undetermined. Deletions cut 0 bases from V and 0 bases from J, with 8 bases between. The V gene's germline CDR1 is SGHRS and CDR2 YFSETQ. The CDR3 is 15 residues long. CDR3 sequence (DNA): TGCGCCAGCAGCTTGGGTGCTTACAGCACAGATACGCAGTATTTT. Encoded protein: CASSLGAYSTDTQYF.

This chain joins TRBV5-1 and TRBJ2-1; 8 positions agree with TRBD2. The germline V gene encodes CDR1 SGHRS and CDR2 YFSETQ. After removal of 3 bases from V and 8 bases from J, the junction contained 10 bases not matched to a gene. This CDR3 is built from 15 residues. The CDR3 DNA follows: TGCGCCAGCAGCTCTGGACTAGCCTGGCGTGATGAGCAGTTCTTC. It is translated as CASSSGLAWRDEQFF.

The CDR3 DNA follows: TGTGCCAGCAGTGACGGGGGAAGCATTGCCACTGAAGCTTTCTTT. Encoded protein: CASSDGGSIATEAFF. The J gene is TRBJ1-1, the V gene TRBV6-1, with D maybe TRBD1 (5 bases). V lost 3 bases and J 4 bases, leaving 15 bases between the germline ends. Germline values: CDR1 MNHNS, CDR2 SASEGT. The length of the CDR3 is 15 residues.

The CDR3 DNA sequence: TGTGCCAGCAGTAGCCGGGATCCCACCCCCTACGAGCAGTACTTC. Translating it yields CASSSRDPTPYEQYF. The rearrangement joins TRBV27 to TRBJ2-7, with D perhaps matching TRBD2 (5 bases). The CDR3 has 15 residues. The V and J ends lost 5 bases and 2 bases respectively, with 16 bases between them. Germline V gives CDR1 MNHEY, CDR2 SMNVEV (reference sequence).

The chain couples TRBV2 to TRBJ2-6; D is perhaps TRBD1 (5 bases). Trimming left V 3 bases short and J 12 bases short, with 12 bases between. CDR3 size: 13 residues. Looked up from germline, CDR1 is SNHLY and CDR2 is FYNNEI. CDR3 bases: TGTGCCAGCAGTGACCAGACAGTCGCCGTCCTGACTTTC. As protein: CASSDQTVAVLTF.

This chain connects TRBV27 to TRBJ1-1; D uncertain. Germline V gene lookup returns CDR1 MNHEY and CDR2 SMNVEV (reference sequence). With 6 bases removed from V and 7 bases from J, the gap between germline ends came to 15 bases. The CDR3 spans 13 residues. For the CDR3, the DNA is TGTGCCAGCAGCCCCGGGGTCTTGCTTGAAGCTTTCTTT. It is translated as CASSPGVLLEAFF.

This clone came up a few times. V usage is TRBV30 and J usage is TRBJ1-1, with D maybe TRBD1 (5 bases). The CDR3 is 13 residues long. CDR1 is GTSNPN, CDR2 SVGIG, per germline (reference sequence). Deletions cut 4 bases from V and 0 bases from J, with 9 bases between. The CDR3 loop is CAWNRDLNTEAFF. The DNA for the CDR3 is TGTGCCTGGAATCGGGACCTGAACACTGAAGCTTTCTTT.